The present T cell receptor (beta chain) was sequenced within a study of blood T cell repertoires in COVID-19 (dated by TCRdb to 2019 to 2021). With respect to the entire study: Samples from collaborators originated in the United States, Italy and Spain and spanned both the acute and convalescent phases of COVID-19. The material from the prospective study consisted of cDNA or gDNA derived from T cells, B-cell-depleted T cells, or PBMCs. The repertoires were released in a freely available public database meant as a resource for research on the immune response to SARS-CoV-2. Subjects who had been exposed to COVID-19, were actively infected with it, or had recovered from it provided the deeply sampled blood TCRbeta repertoires that made up the dataset. HLA class I and class II types, where available, came from metadata supplied by the sample provider rather than from assay-based typing. Samples came from the ongoing ImmuneRACE study (first 160 participants) plus 1,254 subjects from 6 global collaborators. Nearly every sample came with metadata listing a de-identified subject ID, COVID-19 status, age in years and sex.

Broad study findings and their caveats: How much clinical and demographic metadata was included differed by source and by participant, and the metadata was provided uncurated.

The immunoSEQ Assay, a bias-controlled multiplex PCR, was used to amplify TCRbeta CDR3 regions from genomic DNA. The original methods were these. Nucleated cell counts per sample were estimated from amplification of reference gene primers within the assay. To quantify the absolute abundance of each unique TCRbeta CDR3 rearrangement, sequence reads were collapsed and filtered. Productive Simpson clonality was computed per sample as the square root of Simpson's diversity index over productive rearrangements. The source is immuneACCESS, and TCRdb retained only in-frame sequences with V and J called. Part of the clones is not carried over; for the studies checked, unresolved V genes explain less than half of this, and the remainder is unexplained. Clone size and the V and J calls come from that table; the DNA yielded D and trimming. This sample gives some 190,000 clones in total; approximately 80% of them show up just once. Around 4% of the sample goes to the ten largest clones.

CDR1 and CDR2 are drawn from the germline V gene (reference sequence): LNHDA, SQIVND. Reading from cysteine to phenylalanine, the CDR3 counts 11 amino acids. Solely the CDR3 DNA is kept, with 33 bases framed from the first base. V gives up 3 bases and J gives up 5 bases, and the segment between their germline ends measures 5 bases. As concerns this clone: No antigen is known for it. No quality values exist for individual bases; no much larger clone is one base distant.

Participants in the prospective study were aged roughly 18 to 89 years, lived in under 30 United States geographic areas, and enrolled through a virtual design. Cohort assignment in the prospective study relied on participant-reported clinical history from a screening survey and a study questionnaire. Mobile phlebotomists in the prospective study collected whole blood, serum and a nasopharyngeal or oropharyngeal swab from every participant. Prospective study participants could optionally give additional blood draws and questionnaires over an approximately 2-month period. Prospective study blood samples were shipped either frozen or at room temperature before DNA extraction.

Material: PBMCs or T cells enriched from blood (not recorded which). The sequence links TRBV19 to TRBJ2-7, with the D gene call left open. The clonotype was recovered from a man younger than 40 with acute COVID-19. The nucleotides read TGTGCCAGTAGTATTTTCAACGAGCAGTACTTC. It translates as CASSIFNEQYF.